Below, 4 T cell receptor beta chains from the same sample are listed, as sequenced in a study of blood T cell repertoires in COVID-19. TCRdb's copy holds only in-frame clones and misses some; the assay was immunoSEQ multiplex PCR. Of about 98,000 clones listed, about 84% are singletons. Sequencing was carried out using peripheral blood. Receptor source: a woman older than 75 with acute or convalescent COVID-19.

V and J are TRBV5-1 and TRBJ1-5; the match to TRBD1 covers 9 bases. Germline CDR1 is SGHRS and CDR2 is YFSETQ. The CDR3 contains 19 residues. The V gene end was trimmed by 4 bases and the J gene end by 0 bases; junction bases not matched to a gene: 14. The CDR3 is CASSRDRAAGKYSNQPQHF. CDR3 coding DNA: TGCGCCAGCAGCCGGGACAGGGCTGCTGGAAAATATAGCAATCAGCCCCAGCATTTT.

This clone was seen only a few times. This chain joins TRBV5-8 and TRBJ2-6; 7 positions agree with TRBD1. CDR1 SGHTS and CDR2 YDEGEE come from the germline V gene. This CDR3 is 15 amino acids long. V dropped 2 bases and J dropped 5; count of bases not matched to a gene: 4. CDR3 sequence reads: CASSFAGGRANVLTF. CDR3 bases: TGTGCCAGCAGCTTTGCAGGGGGTCGGGCCAACGTCCTGACTTTC.

This clone was found a few times. The chain joins TRBV28 to TRBJ1-2; 8 positions agree with TRBD1. This CDR3 region has 14 residues. V shed 7 bases, J shed 1 base, and the junction held 5 bases outside the gene matches. Germline V lookup: CDR1 MDHEN, CDR2 SYDVKM. CDR3 amino acids: CASTGGFSNYGYTF. Here the CDR3 DNA reads TGTGCCAGCACAGGGGGCTTTAGTAACTATGGCTACACCTTC.

The gene calls are TRBV19 and TRBJ2-3; a weak D match, TRBD1 (6 bases). In germline, CDR1 is LNHDA, CDR2 SQIVND (reference sequence). Trimming cost V 4 bases and J 4 bases, with 18 bases left between them. This CDR3 has 16 amino acids. The CDR3 is CASSTLDRLRADTQYF. The DNA for the CDR3 is TGTGCCAGTAGTACCCTTGACAGGCTTCGGGCAGATACGCAGTATTTT. Full variable domain (remainder filled in from reference TRBV19 and TRBJ2-3): DGGITQSPKYLFRKEGQNVTLSCEQNLNHDAMYWYRQDPGQGLRLIYYSQIVNDFQKGDIAEGYSVSREKKESFPLTVTSAQKNPTAFYLCASSTLDRLRADTQYFGPGTRLTVL.